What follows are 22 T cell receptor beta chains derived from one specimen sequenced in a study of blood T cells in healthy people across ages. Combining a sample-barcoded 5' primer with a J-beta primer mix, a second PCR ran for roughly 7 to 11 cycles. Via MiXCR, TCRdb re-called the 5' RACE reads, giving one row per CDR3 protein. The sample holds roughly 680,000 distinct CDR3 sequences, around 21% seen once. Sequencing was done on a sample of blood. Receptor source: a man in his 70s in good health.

CDR3 amino acids: CASSLGQGASPLHF. The CDR3, as DNA: TGCGCCAGCAGCTTGGGTCAGGGGGCTTCACCCCTCCACTTT. The chain has TRBV5-1 and TRBJ1-6, with 8 positions matching TRBD1. This CDR3 region has 14 residues. The V and J ends lost 0 bases and 9 bases, in that order; junction bases with no gene match: 2. Germline V gene lookup returns CDR1 SGHRS and CDR2 YFSETQ. Full variable domain (missing parts from reference TRBV5-1 and TRBJ1-6): KAGVTQTPRYLIKTRGQQVTLSCSPISGHRSVSWYQQTPGQGLQFLFEYFSETQRNKGNFPGRFSGRQFSNSRSEMNVSTLELGDSALYLCASSLGQGASPLHFGNGTRLTVT.

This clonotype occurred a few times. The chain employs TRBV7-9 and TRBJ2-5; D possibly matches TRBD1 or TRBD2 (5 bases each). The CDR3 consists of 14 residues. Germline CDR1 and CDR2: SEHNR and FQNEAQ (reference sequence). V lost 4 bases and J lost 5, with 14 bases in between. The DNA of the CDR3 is TGTGCCAGCAGCTCACGGGTGGGGGTGGAGACCCAGTACTTC. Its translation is CASSSRVGVETQYF. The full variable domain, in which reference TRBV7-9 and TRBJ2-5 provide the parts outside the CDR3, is DTGVSQNPRHKITKRGQNVTFRCDPISEHNRLYWYRQTLGQGPEFLTYFQNEAQLEKSRLLSDRFSAERPKGSFSTLEIQRTEQGDSAMYLCASSSRVGVETQYFGPGTRLLVL.

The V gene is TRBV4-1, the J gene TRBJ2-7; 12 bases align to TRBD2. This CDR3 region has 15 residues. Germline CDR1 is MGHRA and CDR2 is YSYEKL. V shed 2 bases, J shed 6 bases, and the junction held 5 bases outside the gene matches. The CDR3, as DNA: TGCGCCAGCAGCCAACCGACTAGCGGGAGTGTCGAGCAGTACTTC. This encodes CASSQPTSGSVEQYF.

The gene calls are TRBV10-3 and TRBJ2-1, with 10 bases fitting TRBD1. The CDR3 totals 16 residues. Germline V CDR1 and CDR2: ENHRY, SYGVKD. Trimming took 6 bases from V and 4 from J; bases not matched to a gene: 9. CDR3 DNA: TGTGCCATCAGCCCCATCGGACAGGGGGTTTACAATGAGCAGTTCTTC. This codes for CAISPIGQGVYNEQFF.

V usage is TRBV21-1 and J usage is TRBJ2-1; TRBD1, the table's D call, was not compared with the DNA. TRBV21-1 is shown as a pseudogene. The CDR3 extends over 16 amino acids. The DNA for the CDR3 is TGTGCCAGCAGCCGTCGGGACAGGGGTACCTACAATGAGCAGTTCTTC. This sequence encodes CASSRRDRGTYNEQFF.

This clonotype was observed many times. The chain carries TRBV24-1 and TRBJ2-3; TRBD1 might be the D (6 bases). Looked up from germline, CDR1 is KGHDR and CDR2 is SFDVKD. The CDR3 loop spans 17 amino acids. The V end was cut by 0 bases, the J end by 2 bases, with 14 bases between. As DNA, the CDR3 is TGTGCCACCAGTGATTTGCCAGGGGTGGGAATCACAGATACGCAGTATTTT. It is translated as CATSDLPGVGITDTQYF.

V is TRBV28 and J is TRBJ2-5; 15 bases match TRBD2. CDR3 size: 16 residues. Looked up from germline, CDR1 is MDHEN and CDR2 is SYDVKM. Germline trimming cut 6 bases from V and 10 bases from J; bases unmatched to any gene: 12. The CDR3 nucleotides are TGTGCCAGCAGCCTACCTGGGACTAGCGGGAGGTGGGTCCAGTACTTC. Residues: CASSLPGTSGRWVQYF. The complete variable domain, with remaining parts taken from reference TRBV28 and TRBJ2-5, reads DVKVTQSSRYLVKRTGEKVFLECVQDMDHENMFWYRQDPGLGLRLIYFSYDVKMKEKGDIPEGYSVSREKKERFSLILESASTNQTSMYLCASSLPGTSGRWVQYFGPGTRLLVL.

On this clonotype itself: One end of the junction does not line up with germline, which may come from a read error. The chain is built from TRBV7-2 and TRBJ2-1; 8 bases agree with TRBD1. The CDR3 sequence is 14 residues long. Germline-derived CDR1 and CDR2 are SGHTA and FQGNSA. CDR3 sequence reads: CASSPDRAYNERFF. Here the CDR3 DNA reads TGTGCCAGCAGCCCGGACAGGGCTTACAATGAGCGGTTCTTC.

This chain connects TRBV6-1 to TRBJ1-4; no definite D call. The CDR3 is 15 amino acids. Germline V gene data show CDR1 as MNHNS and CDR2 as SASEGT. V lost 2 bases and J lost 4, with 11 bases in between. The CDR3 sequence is CASSEHIDHNEKLFF. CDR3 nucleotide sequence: TGTGCCAGCAGTGAACATATAGACCATAATGAAAAACTGTTTTTT.

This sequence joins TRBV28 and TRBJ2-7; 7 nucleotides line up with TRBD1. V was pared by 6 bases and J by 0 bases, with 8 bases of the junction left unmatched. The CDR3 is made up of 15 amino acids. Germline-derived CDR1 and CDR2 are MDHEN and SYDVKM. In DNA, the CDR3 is TGTGCCAGCAGCATTTTGGGACAGACCTCCTACGAGCAGTACTTC. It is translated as CASSILGQTSYEQYF.

CDR3 residues: CASSFAGTGTQYF. The CDR3 DNA reads TGTGCCAGCAGTTTTGCCGGGACTGGGACCCAGTACTTC. The rearrangement uses TRBV28 and TRBJ2-5; the D gene is possibly TRBD2 (6 bases). V dropped 3 bases and J dropped 7 bases, with 12 bases sitting between them. This CDR3 comprises 13 residues. Germline CDR1 is MDHEN and CDR2 is SYDVKM. The complete variable domain, with remaining parts taken from reference TRBV28 and TRBJ2-5, reads DVKVTQSSRYLVKRTGEKVFLECVQDMDHENMFWYRQDPGLGLRLIYFSYDVKMKEKGDIPEGYSVSREKKERFSLILESASTNQTSMYLCASSFAGTGTQYFGPGTRLLVL.

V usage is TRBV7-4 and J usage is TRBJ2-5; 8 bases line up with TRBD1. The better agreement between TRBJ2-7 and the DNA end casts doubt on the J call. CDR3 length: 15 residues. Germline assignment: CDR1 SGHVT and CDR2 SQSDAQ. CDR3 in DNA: TGTGCCAGCAGTAGATTCCGGGACAGGCAGCCCGAGCAGTACTTC. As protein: CASSRFRDRQPEQYF.

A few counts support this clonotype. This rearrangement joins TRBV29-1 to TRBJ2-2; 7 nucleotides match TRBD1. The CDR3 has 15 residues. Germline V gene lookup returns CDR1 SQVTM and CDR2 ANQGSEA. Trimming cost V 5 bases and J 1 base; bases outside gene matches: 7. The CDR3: CSVRRGPGNTGELFF. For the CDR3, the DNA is TGCAGCGTTAGAAGGGGGCCAGGGAACACCGGGGAGCTGTTTTTT.

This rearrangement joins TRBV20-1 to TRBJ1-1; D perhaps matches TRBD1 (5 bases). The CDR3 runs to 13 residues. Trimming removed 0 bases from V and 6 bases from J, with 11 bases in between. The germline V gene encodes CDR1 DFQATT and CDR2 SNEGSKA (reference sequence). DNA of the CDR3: TGCAGTGCTAGAGAGAAGGGGTTATCTGAAGCTTTCTTT. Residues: CSAREKGLSEAFF.

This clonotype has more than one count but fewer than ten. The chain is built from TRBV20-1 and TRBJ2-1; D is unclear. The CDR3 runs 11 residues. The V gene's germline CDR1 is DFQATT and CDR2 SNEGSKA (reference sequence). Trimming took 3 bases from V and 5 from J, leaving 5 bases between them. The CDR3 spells CSASRHNEQFF. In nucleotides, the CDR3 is TGCAGTGCTAGTCGACACAATGAGCAGTTCTTC.

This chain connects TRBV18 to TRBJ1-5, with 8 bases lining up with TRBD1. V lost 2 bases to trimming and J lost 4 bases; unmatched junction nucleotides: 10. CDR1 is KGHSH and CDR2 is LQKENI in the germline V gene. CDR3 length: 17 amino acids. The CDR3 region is CASSPDTRDRGNQPQHF. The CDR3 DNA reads TGTGCCAGCTCACCAGACACGAGAGACAGGGGTAATCAGCCCCAGCATTTT.

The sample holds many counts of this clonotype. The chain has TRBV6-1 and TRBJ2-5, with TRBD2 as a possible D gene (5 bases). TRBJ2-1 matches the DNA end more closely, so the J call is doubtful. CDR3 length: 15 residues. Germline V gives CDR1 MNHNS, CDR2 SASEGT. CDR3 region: CASSDPGVTYNEQFF. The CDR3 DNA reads TGTGCCAGCAGTGACCCCGGGGTGACCTACAATGAGCAGTTCTTC.

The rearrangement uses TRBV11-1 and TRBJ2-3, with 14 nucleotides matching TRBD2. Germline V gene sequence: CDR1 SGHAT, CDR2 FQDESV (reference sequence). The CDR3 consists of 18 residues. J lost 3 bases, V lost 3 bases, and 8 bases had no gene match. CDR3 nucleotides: TGTGCCAGCAGCTTTTCCGGGACTAGCGGGAGTGTTACAGATACGCAGTATTTT. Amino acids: CASSFSGTSGSVTDTQYF.

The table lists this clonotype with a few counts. The CDR3: CASSLARGGGDPYGYTF. DNA of the CDR3: TGTGCCAGCAGCTTAGCGCGCGGGGGAGGGGACCCCTATGGCTACACCTTC. The J gene is TRBJ1-2, the V gene TRBV7-2, with D possibly TRBD1 on 5 matching bases. CDR3 size: 17 residues. The V end lost 0 bases, the J end lost 4 bases, and 18 bases lay between the germline ends. CDR1 and CDR2 (germline): SGHTA, FQGNSA.

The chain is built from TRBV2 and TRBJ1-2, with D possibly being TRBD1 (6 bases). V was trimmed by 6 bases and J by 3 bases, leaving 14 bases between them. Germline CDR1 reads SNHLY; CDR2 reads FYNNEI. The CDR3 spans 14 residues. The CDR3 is CASRRGGVDYGYTF. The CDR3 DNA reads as TGTGCCAGCAGAAGAGGGGGAGTTGACTATGGCTACACCTTC.

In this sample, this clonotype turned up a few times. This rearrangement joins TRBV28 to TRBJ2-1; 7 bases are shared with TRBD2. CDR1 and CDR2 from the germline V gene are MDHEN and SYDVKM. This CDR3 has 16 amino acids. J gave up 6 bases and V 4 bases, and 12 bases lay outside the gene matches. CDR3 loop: CASSSLDASGINEQFF. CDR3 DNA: TGTGCCAGCAGTTCCCTAGACGCTAGCGGAATCAATGAGCAGTTCTTC.

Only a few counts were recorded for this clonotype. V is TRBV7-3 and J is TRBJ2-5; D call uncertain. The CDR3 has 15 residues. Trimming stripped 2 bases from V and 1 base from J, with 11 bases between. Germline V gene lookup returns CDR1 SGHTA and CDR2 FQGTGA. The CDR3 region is CASSLLGTLQETQYF. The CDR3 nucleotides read TGTGCCAGCAGCTTATTGGGCACACTCCAAGAGACCCAGTACTTC. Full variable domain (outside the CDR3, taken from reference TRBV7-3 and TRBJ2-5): GAGVSQTPSNKVTEKGKYVELRCDPISGHTALYWYRQSLGQGPEFLIYFQGTGAADDSGLPNDRFFAVRPEGSVSTLKIQRTERGDSAVYLCASSLLGTLQETQYFGPGTRLLVL.